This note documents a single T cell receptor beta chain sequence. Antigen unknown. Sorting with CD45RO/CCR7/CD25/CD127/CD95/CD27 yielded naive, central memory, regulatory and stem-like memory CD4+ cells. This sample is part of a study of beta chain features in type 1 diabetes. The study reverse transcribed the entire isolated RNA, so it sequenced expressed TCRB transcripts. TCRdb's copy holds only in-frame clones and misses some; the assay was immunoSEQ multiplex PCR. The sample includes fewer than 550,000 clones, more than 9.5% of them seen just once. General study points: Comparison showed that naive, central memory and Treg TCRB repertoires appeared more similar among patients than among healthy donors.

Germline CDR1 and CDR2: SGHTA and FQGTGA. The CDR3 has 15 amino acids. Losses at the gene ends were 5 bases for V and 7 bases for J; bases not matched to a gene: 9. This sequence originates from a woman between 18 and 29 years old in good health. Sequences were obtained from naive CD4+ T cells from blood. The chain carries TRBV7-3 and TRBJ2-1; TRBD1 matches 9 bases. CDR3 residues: CASSRFGGQGNEQFF. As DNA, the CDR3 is TGTGCCAGCAGCCGTTTCGGGGGACAGGGAAATGAGCAGTTCTTC. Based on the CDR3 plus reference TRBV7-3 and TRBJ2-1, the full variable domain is GAGVSQTPSNKVTEKGKYVELRCDPISGHTALYWYRQSLGQGPEFLIYFQGTGAADDSGLPNDRFFAVRPEGSVSTLKIQRTERGDSAVYLCASSRFGGQGNEQFFGPGTRLTVL.